This T cell receptor beta chain was identified during a study of OX40 agonist ivuxolimab in advanced cancers. Study in general: Every patient in dose escalation had hepatocellular carcinoma, melanoma, renal cell or head and neck cancer. Participants, 82.7% male, averaged approximately 60 years of age, ranging from about 20 to 79.

The V end was cut by 4 bases, the J end by 2 bases, with 9 bases between. The CDR3 has 13 residues. Germline V gene sequence: CDR1 KGHSH, CDR2 LQKENI. Details on this clone: The antigen is undetermined.

Study-wide results and caveats: It was not determined which antigens were specifically recognized by the peripheral T cells that had undergone clonal expansion. On average, CD8+ T cells had more expanded clones than CD4+.

Using immunoSEQ multiplex PCR, the repertoire was profiled, and TCRdb retains in-frame clones only, with some absent. The sample carries 25,000 or so clones, over 80% recorded once. The chain is built from TRBV18 and TRBJ2-7; no reliable D call. Sequences were derived from CD4+ or CD8+ T cells sorted from blood, sampled in a trial of the OX40 agonist ivuxolimab. The sequence was collected from an adult with an advanced solid tumor such as melanoma, head and neck, liver or kidney cancer. The DNA of the CDR3 is TGTGCCAGCTCACGGACCACAACCTACGAGCAGTACTTC. Residues: CASSRTTTYEQYF.